The next 13 T cell receptor beta chains were all read from a single sample in a study of cytomegalovirus exposure and HLA in healthy donors. With 60 Vbeta and 13 Jbeta primers, the PCR was carried out. Sequencing used immunoSEQ multiplex PCR; TCRdb keeps in-frame clones, though not all of them. The sample includes about 170,000 clones, roughly 80% of them seen just once. Material: PBMCs. The receptors originated from a male donor in good health and CMV-seronegative.

V usage is TRBV4-3 and J usage is TRBJ2-7; 8 bases align to TRBD1. Germline CDR1 LGHNA, CDR2 YSLEER. The CDR3 runs to 17 residues. The V gene end was trimmed by 1 base and the J gene end by 0 bases; junction bases not matched to a gene: 8. CDR3 loop: CASSQALGTGSSYEQYF. DNA of the CDR3: TGCGCCAGCAGCCAAGCCCTCGGGACAGGTAGCTCCTACGAGCAGTACTTC.

The chain couples TRBV5-6 to TRBJ2-7, with 7 bases aligning to TRBD1. V gave up 6 bases and J gave up 0 bases; unmatched junction bases: 3. The CDR3 sequence is 13 residues long. Germline-derived CDR1 and CDR2 are SGHDT and YYEEEE. Here the CDR3 reads CASIRQGSYEQYF. CDR3 sequence (DNA): TGTGCCAGCATACGACAGGGCTCCTACGAGCAGTACTTC.

The chain is built from TRBV4-1 and TRBJ2-7; TRBD2 matches at 16 bases. The CDR3 is 18 residues long. From germline, CDR1 is MGHRA and CDR2 YSYEKL. The V segment lost 2 bases and the J segment 1 base; nucleotides outside the gene matches: 5. The CDR3 bases are TGCGCCAGCAGCCAACAGGGACTAGCGGGGGGGATTTCCTACGAGCAGTACTTC. Amino acids: CASSQQGLAGGISYEQYF.

The chain is built from TRBV27 and TRBJ2-2; 7 bases fit TRBD2. This CDR3 region has 14 residues. V shed 6 bases and J 2 bases; nucleotides not matched to a gene: 3. Germline assignment: CDR1 MNHEY and CDR2 SMNVEV (reference sequence). As DNA, the CDR3 is TGTGCCAGCAGGCGGGGGTTTAACACCGGGGAGCTGTTTTTT. It translates to CASRRGFNTGELFF.

This sequence joins TRBV6-5 and TRBJ2-5, with TRBD2 as a possible D gene (5 bases). The DNA matches TRBJ2-7 better at its end, which makes the J call doubtful. CDR1 and CDR2 (germline): MNHEY, SVGAGI. The CDR3 totals 16 residues. DNA of the CDR3: TGTGCCAGCAGTTATTCAGCCCCCGGACTCGCCTACGAGCAGTACTTC. Encoded protein: CASSYSAPGLAYEQYF.

This clone was picked up a small number of times. The V gene is TRBV5-6, the J gene TRBJ1-2; perhaps TRBD1 as D (6 bases). Germline V gives CDR1 SGHDT, CDR2 YYEEEE. CDR3 size: 15 residues. V was shortened by 4 bases and J by 9 bases, with 22 bases between the two germline ends. The DNA of the CDR3 is TGTGCCAGCAGCACCGGTTCAGGGGCGGAGGTACGCTACACCTTC. It specifies CASSTGSGAEVRYTF.

V gene TRBV6-6 combines with J gene TRBJ1-1; D is unclear. Germline CDR1 MNHNY, CDR2 SVGAGI (reference sequence). This CDR3 contains 13 residues. Trimming removed 6 bases at V and 1 base at J, with 9 bases between. The CDR3 DNA is TGTGCCAGCAGCGACAACGCGAACACTGAAGCTTTCTTT. Its translation: CASSDNANTEAFF.

V gene TRBV10-2 combines with J gene TRBJ2-2; possible D gene TRBD2, 5 bases. Trimming removed 8 bases from V and 5 bases from J, with 9 bases in between. This CDR3 comprises 12 residues. Germline V lookup: CDR1 WSHSY, CDR2 SAAADI. The DNA of the CDR3 is TGCGCCAGCTCTACTAGTACCGGGGAGCTGTTTTTT. As protein: CASSTSTGELFF.

V and J are TRBV29-1 and TRBJ1-1, with D maybe TRBD1 (5 bases). The CDR3 consists of 13 residues. Trimming removed 6 bases at V and 1 base at J, with 12 bases between. Per germline, CDR1 SQVTM and CDR2 ANQGSEA. CDR3 sequence reads: CSVGEGANTEAFF. The CDR3 DNA reads as TGCAGCGTGGGGGAGGGAGCGAACACTGAAGCTTTCTTT.

The chain joins TRBV18 to TRBJ2-5; D is unclear. CDR3 length: 14 amino acids. The V end was cut by 0 bases, the J end by 2 bases, with 7 bases between. Germline lookup yields CDR1 KGHSH and CDR2 LQKENI. DNA for the CDR3: TGTGCCAGCTCACCACCTGTAGTACAAGAGACCCAGTACTTC. It is translated as CASSPPVVQETQYF.

V and J are TRBV19 and TRBJ2-5; D ambiguous. Deletions cut 4 bases from V and 2 bases from J, with 8 bases between. The CDR3 spans 13 residues. In germline, CDR1 is LNHDA, CDR2 SQIVND (reference sequence). CDR3 protein: CASSRNTQETQYF. The CDR3 nucleotides are TGTGCCAGTAGTAGAAATACTCAAGAGACCCAGTACTTC. Full variable domain (remainder filled in from reference TRBV19 and TRBJ2-5): DGGITQSPKYLFRKEGQNVTLSCEQNLNHDAMYWYRQDPGQGLRLIYYSQIVNDFQKGDIAEGYSVSREKKESFPLTVTSAQKNPTAFYLCASSRNTQETQYFGPGTRLLVL.

This clone was seen just once. V gene TRBV5-4 combines with J gene TRBJ1-2, with D possibly TRBD1 on 6 matching bases. CDR1 SGHNT and CDR2 YYREEE come from the germline V gene (reference sequence). The CDR3 is 14 amino acids. Between the trimmed V and J ends, which lost 0 bases and 11 bases, there was a span of 17 bases. The chain's CDR3 is CASSLGTGSGGYTF. In DNA form, the CDR3 reads TGTGCCAGCAGCTTGGGAACAGGGTCGGGTGGTTACACCTTC.

This chain joins TRBV19 and TRBJ2-7; tentative D call: TRBD1 (5 bases). Per the germline V gene, CDR1 is LNHDA and CDR2 is SQIVND (reference sequence). V was trimmed by 10 bases and J by 5 bases, leaving 18 bases between them. The CDR3 covers 13 residues. For the CDR3, the DNA is TGTGCCACCCATGCTACAGGTGAGGACGAGCAGTACTTC. Translation: CATHATGEDEQYF. Based on the CDR3 plus reference TRBV19 and TRBJ2-7, the full variable domain is DGGITQSPKYLFRKEGQNVTLSCEQNLNHDAMYWYRQDPGQGLRLIYYSQIVNDFQKGDIAEGYSVSREKKESFPLTVTSAQKNPTAFYLCATHATGEDEQYFGPGTRLTVT.